Listed below are T cell receptor beta chains from one sample, sequenced in a study of blood T cell repertoires in COVID-19. Assay used: immunoSEQ multiplex PCR; TCRdb lists only in-frame clones, some missing. The data contain some 180,000 clones, 75% to 90% of them singletons. Material for sequencing was peripheral blood. Source of these receptors: a woman aged 40 to 55 with COVID-19, enrolled during active disease. Each CDR3 is given with its conserved first and last residue. The D gene is left open where the match is weak. Expanded clones are given a class, and other clones once, few, many or no size at all.

v_gene: TRBV14; abundance: .; j_gene: TRBJ1-2; d_gene: TRBD1; CDR3aa: CASSQQGEVYGYTF; CDR3nt: TGTGCCAGCAGCCAACAGGGGGAAGTCTATGGCTACACCTTC
v_gene: TRBV5-1; abundance: .; j_gene: TRBJ2-4; d_gene: TRBD2; CDR3aa: CASSPRTSGSLTLAKNIQYF; CDR3nt: TGCGCCAGCAGCCCCCGGACTAGCGGGAGTCTTACCCTAGCCAAAAACATTCAGTACTTC
v_gene: TRBV4-1; abundance: .; j_gene: TRBJ2-2; d_gene: .; CDR3aa: CASSQYQGGTGELFF; CDR3nt: TGCGCCAGCAGCCAATATCAGGGTGGGACCGGGGAGCTGTTTTTT
v_gene: TRBV15; abundance: once; j_gene: TRBJ2-7; d_gene: TRBD1; CDR3aa: CATSRGTGTPSYEQYF; CDR3nt: TGTGCCACCAGCAGAGGGACAGGGACTCCTTCCTACGAGCAGTACTTC
v_gene: TRBV5-1; abundance: .; j_gene: TRBJ1-4; d_gene: .; CDR3aa: CASRSIFNVQGYSNEKLFF; CDR3nt: TGCGCCAGCAGATCAATATTTAACGTCCAGGGCTATTCTAATGAAAAACTGTTTTTT
v_gene: TRBV3-1/TRBV3-2; abundance: .; j_gene: TRBJ2-6; d_gene: .; CDR3aa: CASSPRGRSGGANVLTF; CDR3nt: TGTGCCAGCAGCCCCCGCGGGCGAAGTGGTGGGGCCAACGTCCTGACTTTC
v_gene: TRBV19; abundance: .; j_gene: TRBJ1-1; d_gene: TRBD1; CDR3aa: CASIQGQGRTEAFF; CDR3nt: TGTGCCAGTATCCAAGGACAGGGACGGACTGAAGCTTTCTTT
v_gene: TRBV7-9; abundance: .; j_gene: TRBJ2-1; d_gene: TRBD2; CDR3aa: CASSPMPLAGGYEQFF; CDR3nt: TGTGCCAGCAGCCCCATGCCCCTAGCGGGGGGCTATGAGCAGTTCTTC
v_gene: TRBV6-5; abundance: .; j_gene: TRBJ1-4; d_gene: .; CDR3aa: CASSYSTALNEKLFF; CDR3nt: TGTGCCAGCAGTTACTCGACAGCGCTGAATGAAAAACTGTTTTTT
v_gene: TRBV24-1; abundance: .; j_gene: TRBJ1-6; d_gene: TRBD1; CDR3aa: CATSDPKGANSPLHF; CDR3nt: TGTGCCACCAGTGACCCGAAGGGGGCAAATTCACCCCTCCACTTT
v_gene: TRBV5-1; abundance: .; j_gene: TRBJ1-1; d_gene: .; CDR3aa: CASSLIFGGQDEAFF; CDR3nt: TGCGCCAGCAGCTTGATTTTCGGGGGGCAGGATGAAGCTTTCTTT
v_gene: TRBV5-4; abundance: .; j_gene: TRBJ1-1; d_gene: TRBD1; CDR3aa: CASSSLMRTGHMNTEAFF; CDR3nt: TGTGCCAGCAGCTCACTAATGAGGACAGGCCATATGAACACTGAAGCTTTCTTT
v_gene: TRBV29-1; abundance: .; j_gene: TRBJ2-4; d_gene: .; CDR3aa: CSVEDQGNIQYF; CDR3nt: TGCAGCGTTGAAGATCAGGGAAACATTCAGTACTTC
v_gene: TRBV6-5; abundance: .; j_gene: TRBJ1-2; d_gene: .; CDR3aa: CASRDSGVMWYGYTF; CDR3nt: TGTGCCAGCAGGGACTCAGGGGTTATGTGGTATGGCTACACCTTC
v_gene: TRBV5-1; abundance: few; j_gene: TRBJ2-3; d_gene: TRBD1; CDR3aa: CASSFGTGFPGAPDTQYF; CDR3nt: TGCGCCAGCAGCTTCGGGACAGGGTTCCCTGGTGCCCCAGATACGCAGTATTTT
v_gene: TRBV28; abundance: .; j_gene: TRBJ1-2; d_gene: TRBD1; CDR3aa: CASSLAGTANAGYTF; CDR3nt: TGTGCCAGCAGTTTAGCCGGGACAGCCAACGCTGGCTACACCTTC
v_gene: TRBV28; abundance: .; j_gene: TRBJ1-2; d_gene: TRBD1; CDR3aa: CASSLQGALTYGYTF; CDR3nt: TGTGCCAGCAGCTTACAGGGGGCCCTGACCTATGGCTACACCTTC
v_gene: TRBV7-3; abundance: few; j_gene: TRBJ2-3; d_gene: .; CDR3aa: CASSLTYTDTQYF; CDR3nt: TGTGCCAGCAGCTTAACGTACACAGATACGCAGTATTTT
v_gene: TRBV9; abundance: .; j_gene: TRBJ1-4; d_gene: TRBD1; CDR3aa: CASSGQGATNEKLFF; CDR3nt: TGTGCCAGCAGCGGCCAGGGGGCCACTAATGAAAAACTGTTTTTT
v_gene: TRBV2; abundance: .; j_gene: TRBJ1-5; d_gene: .; CDR3aa: CASSDPGGPNPAQHF; CDR3nt: TGTGCCAGCAGTGATCCGGGAGGTCCCAATCCGGCCCAGCATTTT
v_gene: TRBV9; abundance: .; j_gene: TRBJ1-3; d_gene: TRBD1; CDR3aa: CASSWTGGAENTIYF; CDR3nt: TGTGCCAGCAGTTGGACAGGGGGCGCGGAAAACACCATATATTTT
v_gene: TRBV7-9; abundance: .; j_gene: TRBJ1-1; d_gene: .; CDR3aa: CASSLAMQEEAFF; CDR3nt: TGTGCCAGCAGCTTAGCGATGCAAGAGGAAGCTTTCTTT
v_gene: TRBV24-1; abundance: .; j_gene: TRBJ1-5; d_gene: .; CDR3aa: CATSDLTEGGSNQPQHF; CDR3nt: TGTGCCACCAGTGATTTGACAGAAGGAGGTAGCAATCAGCCCCAGCATTTT
v_gene: TRBV7-9; abundance: .; j_gene: TRBJ2-1; d_gene: .; CDR3aa: CASSPRNEQFF; CDR3nt: TGTGCCAGCAGCCCCCGTAATGAGCAGTTCTTC
v_gene: TRBV10-3; abundance: .; j_gene: TRBJ1-2; d_gene: TRBD1; CDR3aa: CAISGDREDGYTF; CDR3nt: TGTGCCATCAGTGGGGACAGGGAGGATGGCTACACCTTC
v_gene: TRBV6-5; abundance: .; j_gene: TRBJ1-5; d_gene: TRBD1; CDR3aa: CASNHRGRGNQPQHF; CDR3nt: TGTGCCAGCAATCACAGGGGGCGAGGCAATCAGCCCCAGCATTTT
v_gene: TRBV10-3; abundance: .; j_gene: TRBJ2-5; d_gene: .; CDR3aa: CAISDGGTYQETQYF; CDR3nt: TGTGCCATCAGTGATGGGGGGACCTATCAAGAGACCCAGTACTTC
v_gene: TRBV4-2; abundance: .; j_gene: TRBJ1-3; d_gene: .; CDR3aa: CASSQAGGAGNTIYF; CDR3nt: TGTGCCAGCAGCCAAGCTGGGGGGGCTGGAAACACCATATATTTT
v_gene: TRBV12-3/TRBV12-4; abundance: .; j_gene: TRBJ2-7; d_gene: .; CDR3aa: CASSRDSRSEQYF; CDR3nt: TGTGCCAGCAGCCGGGACTCAAGGTCTGAGCAGTACTTC
v_gene: TRBV7-3; abundance: .; j_gene: TRBJ1-4; d_gene: .; CDR3aa: CASRGKDEKLFF; CDR3nt: TGTGCCAGCCGGGGGAAGGATGAAAAACTGTTTTTT
v_gene: TRBV11-2; abundance: .; j_gene: TRBJ1-3; d_gene: .; CDR3aa: CASTLRGPVDPGNTIYF; CDR3nt: TGTGCCAGCACCTTAAGAGGGCCAGTCGACCCTGGAAACACCATATATTTT
v_gene: TRBV27; abundance: .; j_gene: TRBJ1-2; d_gene: TRBD1; CDR3aa: CASRGGTGYGYTF; CDR3nt: TGTGCCAGCAGGGGAGGGACAGGGTATGGCTACACCTTC
v_gene: TRBV9; abundance: .; j_gene: TRBJ2-7; d_gene: TRBD2; CDR3aa: CASSVESTGGTYEQYF; CDR3nt: TGTGCCAGCAGCGTAGAATCAACGGGGGGGACTTACGAGCAGTACTTC
v_gene: TRBV3-1/TRBV3-2; abundance: .; j_gene: TRBJ2-1; d_gene: TRBD2; CDR3aa: CASSHIGLAGGSSYNEQFF; CDR3nt: TGTGCCAGCAGCCACATCGGACTAGCGGGGGGGAGCTCCTACAATGAGCAGTTCTTC
v_gene: TRBV27; abundance: .; j_gene: TRBJ1-1; d_gene: TRBD1; CDR3aa: CASSFKDRESAFF; CDR3nt: TGTGCCAGCAGTTTTAAGGACAGGGAGTCTGCTTTCTTT
v_gene: TRBV7-3; abundance: .; j_gene: TRBJ1-1; d_gene: .; CDR3aa: CASRHEGRNTEAFF; CDR3nt: TGTGCCAGCAGACATGAGGGAAGGAACACTGAAGCTTTCTTT
v_gene: TRBV28; abundance: .; j_gene: TRBJ1-5; d_gene: TRBD1; CDR3aa: CASRAGMGQGSQPQHF; CDR3nt: TGTGCCAGCAGGGCGGGGATGGGACAGGGTAGTCAGCCCCAGCATTTT
v_gene: TRBV19; abundance: .; j_gene: TRBJ1-5; d_gene: .; CDR3aa: CASSPDTDSNQPQHF; CDR3nt: TGTGCCAGTAGTCCGGACACCGATAGCAATCAGCCCCAGCATTTT
v_gene: TRBV3-1/TRBV3-2; abundance: .; j_gene: TRBJ1-1; d_gene: TRBD1; CDR3aa: CASSQSTGAAFF; CDR3nt: TGTGCCAGCAGCCAATCGACAGGGGCCGCTTTCTTT
v_gene: TRBV5-1; abundance: many; j_gene: TRBJ1-5; d_gene: TRBD1; CDR3aa: CASSSSGGFSQPQHF; CDR3nt: TGCGCCAGCAGCTCGTCAGGGGGCTTTAGTCAGCCCCAGCATTTT
v_gene: TRBV5-1; abundance: .; j_gene: TRBJ1-4; d_gene: .; CDR3aa: CASSITGTNEKLFF; CDR3nt: TGCGCCAGCAGCATCACAGGGACTAATGAAAAACTGTTTTTT
v_gene: TRBV11-2; abundance: .; j_gene: TRBJ1-2; d_gene: .; CDR3aa: CASSLGGLANYGYTF; CDR3nt: TGTGCCAGCAGCTTAGGCGGCCTGGCTAACTATGGCTACACCTTC
v_gene: TRBV7-7; abundance: .; j_gene: TRBJ2-1; d_gene: TRBD2; CDR3aa: CASSPLGGIGYNEQFF; CDR3nt: TGTGCTAGCAGCCCTCTCGGGGGGATTGGCTACAATGAGCAGTTCTTC
v_gene: TRBV19; abundance: .; j_gene: TRBJ2-7; d_gene: TRBD1; CDR3aa: CASSPRDRTTYEQYF; CDR3nt: TGTGCCAGTAGTCCCCGGGACAGGACTACCTACGAGCAGTACTTC
v_gene: TRBV15; abundance: .; j_gene: TRBJ2-3; d_gene: TRBD2; CDR3aa: CATSRDASGGARDTQYF; CDR3nt: TGTGCCACCAGCAGAGACGCGAGCGGGGGGGCCCGAGATACGCAGTATTTT
v_gene: TRBV3-1/TRBV3-2; abundance: .; j_gene: TRBJ1-2; d_gene: .; CDR3aa: CASSSGAGVARNTF; CDR3nt: TGTGCCAGCAGCTCCGGTGCCGGGGTTGCGAGGAACACCTTC
v_gene: TRBV9; abundance: .; j_gene: TRBJ1-2; d_gene: TRBD1; CDR3aa: CASSVGKGASYGYTF; CDR3nt: TGTGCCAGCAGCGTAGGTAAGGGGGCGTCATATGGCTACACCTTC
v_gene: TRBV18; abundance: once; j_gene: TRBJ1-1; d_gene: .; CDR3aa: CASSPGAGVKEAFF; CDR3nt: TGTGCCAGCTCACCGGGGGCCGGGGTTAAGGAAGCTTTCTTT
v_gene: TRBV2; abundance: .; j_gene: TRBJ1-5; d_gene: TRBD1; CDR3aa: CASSGGTGGYQPQHF; CDR3nt: TGTGCCAGCAGTGGAGGGACAGGGGGCTACCAGCCCCAGCATTTT
v_gene: TRBV6-6; abundance: .; j_gene: TRBJ1-2; d_gene: TRBD1; CDR3aa: CATTLTGASKDGYTF; CDR3nt: TGTGCCACCACTTTGACAGGGGCGTCAAAGGATGGCTACACCTTC
v_gene: TRBV18; abundance: .; j_gene: TRBJ1-5; d_gene: .; CDR3aa: CASSPLRGGDQPQHF; CDR3nt: TGTGCCAGCTCACCACTCCGGGGAGGCGACCAGCCCCAGCATTTT
v_gene: TRBV5-6; abundance: .; j_gene: TRBJ2-2; d_gene: TRBD1; CDR3aa: CASSFGADRDAGELFF; CDR3nt: TGTGCCAGCAGCTTTGGGGCTGACAGGGATGCCGGGGAGCTGTTTTTT
v_gene: TRBV7-8; abundance: .; j_gene: TRBJ2-1; d_gene: TRBD2; CDR3aa: CASSFTSGRGGNEQFF; CDR3nt: TGTGCCAGCAGCTTTACTAGCGGGAGGGGTGGCAATGAGCAGTTCTTC
v_gene: TRBV6-1; abundance: .; j_gene: TRBJ1-1; d_gene: .; CDR3aa: CASSESSGEAFF; CDR3nt: TGTGCCAGCAGTGAATCGTCGGGTGAAGCTTTCTTT
v_gene: TRBV6-4; abundance: .; j_gene: TRBJ1-1; d_gene: .; CDR3aa: CASSVAGGMYGAFF; CDR3nt: TGTGCCAGCAGTGTCGCGGGTGGAATGTATGGAGCTTTCTTT